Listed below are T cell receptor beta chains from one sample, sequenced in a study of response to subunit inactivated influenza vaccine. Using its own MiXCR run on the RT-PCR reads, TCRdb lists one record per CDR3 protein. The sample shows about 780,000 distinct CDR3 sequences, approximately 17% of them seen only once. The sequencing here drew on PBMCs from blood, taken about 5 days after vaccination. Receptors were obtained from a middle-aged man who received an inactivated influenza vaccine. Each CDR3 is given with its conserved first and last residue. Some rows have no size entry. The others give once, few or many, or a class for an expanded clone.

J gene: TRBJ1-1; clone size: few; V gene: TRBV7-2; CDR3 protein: CASRNRAPNTEAFF
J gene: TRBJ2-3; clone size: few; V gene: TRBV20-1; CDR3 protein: CSARGSGGASDTQYF
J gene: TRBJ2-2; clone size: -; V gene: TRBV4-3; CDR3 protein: CASSQDLTGPNTGELFF
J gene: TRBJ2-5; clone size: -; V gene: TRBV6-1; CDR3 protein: CASSEGLRRLIKETQYF
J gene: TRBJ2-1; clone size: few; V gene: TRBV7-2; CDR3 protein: CASSLFLREGEQFF
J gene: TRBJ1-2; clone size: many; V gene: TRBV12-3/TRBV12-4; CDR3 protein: CASTHSWDASYGYTF
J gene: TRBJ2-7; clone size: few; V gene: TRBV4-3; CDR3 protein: CASSQEDHSYEQYF
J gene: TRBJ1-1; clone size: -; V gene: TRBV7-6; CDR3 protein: CASSYGTGDAFF
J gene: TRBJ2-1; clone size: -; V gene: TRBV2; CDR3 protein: CASRPARLLSSYNEQFF
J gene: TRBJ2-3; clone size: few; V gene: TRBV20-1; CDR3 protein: CSAVTSGRGHGTDTQYF
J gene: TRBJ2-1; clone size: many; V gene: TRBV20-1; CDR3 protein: CSAPTWESINEQFF
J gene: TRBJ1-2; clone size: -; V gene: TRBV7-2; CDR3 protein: CASSLSQDYGYTF
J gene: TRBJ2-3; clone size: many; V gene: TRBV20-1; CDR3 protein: CSATLFGTSHADTQYF
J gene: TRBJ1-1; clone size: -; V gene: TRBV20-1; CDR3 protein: CSAGSSGSTEAFF